This T cell receptor (beta chain) was captured by sequencing in a study of identical twins. TCRdb redid the calling of the 5' RACE reads with MiXCR, one entry per CDR3 protein. Of a few hundred thousand distinct CDR3 sequences in the sample, approximately 10% are singletons; the top ten hold 2.5% to 3%. This CDR3 is built from 14 residues. Germline values: CDR1 SGDLS, CDR2 YYNGEE. Trimming removed 1 base at V and 0 bases at J, with 7 bases between. This clonotype has more than one count but fewer than ten. No antigen is known for it. Regarding the study as a whole: Where beta out-of-frame sequences were concerned, excess twin sharing was weaker. The presence of invariant MAIT and iNKT cells could partly confound analyses of zero-insertion sequences.

Separately, the same data were catalogued under a study of yellow fever vaccine responses in identical twins. According to that study: Reportedly, the T cell response mounted by twins to vaccine seemed partly convergent, partly personalized.

The chain combines TRBV9 with TRBJ1-1, with D uncertain. Sequenced sample: PBMCs. This receptor was identified in a woman younger than 35 in good health. CDR3 in amino acids: CASSVSSMNTEAFF. The CDR3 DNA follows: TGTGCCAGCAGCGTATCCTCCATGAACACTGAAGCTTTCTTT.